The clone carrying this T cell receptor (beta chain) has a handful of counts. Its antigen is undetermined. These data belong to a study of blood T cells in healthy people across ages. Study-wide results and caveats: Per million T cells, the diversity of TCR beta decreased roughly linearly as age advanced.

There are 16 residues in the CDR3. The ends were cut back, 6 bases at V and 4 bases at J, with 22 bases in the middle. Germline V gene lookup returns CDR1 MGHDK and CDR2 SYGVNS. Together with a sample-barcoded 5' primer, a J-beta primer mix was included in a second PCR lasting about 7 to 11 cycles. Each CDR3 protein gets one entry after TCRdb re-called the 5' RACE reads with MiXCR. Of about 680,000 distinct CDR3 sequences in the sample, 49% were seen once. V and J are TRBV25-1 and TRBJ2-7; D is possibly TRBD1 (7 bases). Sequenced sample: blood. This clonotype was sampled from an older woman in good health. The CDR3 DNA reads as TGTGCCAGCAGCAGTCCTAGGGGGCCCCGGGGGTACGAGCAGTACTTC. Translation: CASSSPRGPRGYEQYF.